The rows below give T cell receptor beta chains drawn from one sample of a study of blood T cell repertoires in COVID-19. Generated by immunoSEQ multiplex PCR, the TCRdb table keeps only in-frame clones and is missing some. There are over 70,000 clones in the sample; over 70% occur only once, and around 10% lies in the top ten. Sequencing used peripheral blood. Receptors originate from a woman older than 75 with acute or convalescent COVID-19. CDR3s include the opening cysteine and the closing phenylalanine or tryptophan. The order of the fields is V gene, J gene, clone size, D gene, CDR3 protein, CDR3 DNA. The D gene is left open where the match is weak. Size values are once, few and many counts, or a class for expanded clones, and some rows have none.

>TRBV7-9|TRBJ1-4|few|NA
CASSRMGAATNEKLFF
TGTGCCAGCAGCCGAATGGGGGCGGCAACTAATGAAAAACTGTTTTTT
>TRBV5-5|TRBJ2-7|NA|TRBD2
CASSPSLGRELYEQYF
TGTGCCAGCAGCCCCAGTTTGGGGCGGGAGCTCTACGAGCAGTACTTC
>TRBV7-3|TRBJ2-3|NA|NA
CASSLRVSPPGTQYF
TGTGCCAGCAGCTTGAGAGTCTCCCCCCCAGGTACGCAGTATTTT
>TRBV29-1|TRBJ2-1|once|NA
CSGQETGLLQVEQFF
TGCAGCGGGCAGGAGACGGGACTCCTGCAGGTCGAGCAGTTCTTC
>TRBV30|TRBJ2-1|NA|TRBD2
CAWREGLHEQFF
TGTGCCTGGCGGGAGGGGTTACATGAGCAGTTCTTC
>TRBV4-1|TRBJ1-2|NA|NA
CASSQGSRNRDIVGYTF
TGCGCCAGCAGCCAAGGAAGCCGTAACAGGGATATTGTTGGCTACACCTTC
>TRBV6-5|TRBJ1-1|NA|NA
CASGGTEAFF
TGTGCCAGCGGGGGGACTGAAGCTTTCTTT
>TRBV5-4|TRBJ1-3|many|TRBD1
CASSLTGGERSGNTIYF
TGTGCCAGCAGCTTGACAGGGGGCGAAAGATCTGGAAACACCATATATTTT
>TRBV28|TRBJ2-7|once|TRBD1
CATTGAGYYEQYF
TGTGCCACCACAGGGGCCGGATACTACGAGCAGTACTTC
>TRBV10-3|TRBJ2-5|NA|TRBD1
CAISFGQVTQETQYF
TGTGCCATCAGTTTCGGACAGGTCACCCAAGAGACCCAGTACTTC
>TRBV5-1|TRBJ2-2|few|TRBD1
CASSPRDRGRAGELFF
TGCGCCAGCAGCCCCAGGGACAGGGGGCGGGCCGGGGAGCTGTTTTTT
>TRBV5-1|TRBJ2-1|once|NA
CASSQGREQFF
TGCGCCAGCAGCCAGGGGCGCGAGCAGTTCTTC
>TRBV3-1/TRBV3-2|TRBJ1-5|NA|TRBD1
CASSLNPGGTGNQPQHF
TGTGCCAGCAGCCTTAACCCGGGCGGGACAGGGAACCAGCCCCAGCATTTT
>TRBV11-2|TRBJ2-7|few|TRBD2
CASSVQAGGIEQYF
TGTGCCAGCAGCGTTCAAGCGGGAGGAATCGAGCAGTACTTC
>TRBV6-5|TRBJ2-5|NA|NA
CASSTRGSETQYF
TGTGCCAGCAGTACCCGGGGTTCCGAGACCCAGTACTTC
>TRBV7-8|TRBJ1-1|NA|NA
CASSMTENTEAFF
TGTGCCAGCAGCATGACAGAGAACACTGAAGCTTTCTTT
>TRBV24-1|TRBJ2-5|NA|NA
CATPQPEGPETQYF
TGTGCCACACCACAACCGGAGGGCCCGGAGACCCAGTACTTC
>TRBV19|TRBJ2-4|NA|TRBD1
CASSPRTGEDIQYF
TGTGCCAGTAGTCCTCGGACAGGGGAGGACATTCAGTACTTC
>TRBV11-1|TRBJ2-5|NA|TRBD1
CASSPSTGGSETQYF
TGTGCCAGCAGCCCCTCTACAGGGGGATCAGAGACCCAGTACTTC
>TRBV27|TRBJ2-2|NA|NA
CASRDGAGARIGELFF
TGTGCCAGCAGGGACGGGGCAGGGGCCAGGATCGGGGAGCTGTTTTTT
>TRBV13|TRBJ2-7|NA|NA
CASTRGSSSYEQYF
TGTGCCAGCACGCGGGGTTCAAGCTCCTACGAGCAGTACTTC
>TRBV27|TRBJ1-1|NA|TRBD1
CASRRQGMNTEAFF
TGTGCCAGCAGAAGACAGGGGATGAACACTGAAGCTTTCTTT
>TRBV28|TRBJ1-2|few|TRBD1
CASGPTGGVFGYTF
TGTGCCAGCGGCCCCACAGGGGGCGTTTTTGGCTACACCTTC
>TRBV5-1|TRBJ1-1|NA|TRBD1
CASSLQGVRNTEAFF
TGCGCCAGCAGCCTCCAGGGGGTACGGAACACTGAAGCTTTCTTT
>TRBV2|TRBJ1-2|NA|NA
CASSDFDGTSGYTF
TGTGCCAGCAGTGACTTCGACGGGACATCGGGCTACACCTTC
>TRBV5-4|TRBJ1-1|NA|TRBD1
CASSLQGAITEAFF
TGTGCCAGCAGCTTACAGGGGGCAATTACTGAAGCTTTCTTT
>TRBV6-5|TRBJ1-6|NA|NA
CASSYSGLYNSPLHF
TGTGCCAGCAGTTACTCGGGACTCTATAATTCACCCCTCCACTTT
>TRBV18|TRBJ1-1|NA|NA
CASSPKTAPDTEAFF
TGTGCCAGCTCACCAAAAACAGCCCCGGACACTGAAGCTTTCTTT
>TRBV9|TRBJ2-3|few|TRBD2
CASSVGGGDTQYF
TGTGCCAGCAGCGTAGGGGGAGGGGATACGCAGTATTTT
>TRBV18|TRBJ1-5|once|TRBD1
CASAADREQPQHF
TGTGCCAGCGCGGCAGACAGGGAGCAGCCCCAGCATTTT
>TRBV5-6|TRBJ1-6|NA|NA
CASSLDAGYHNSPLHF
TGTGCCAGCAGCTTGGATGCGGGGTATCATAATTCACCCCTCCACTTT
>TRBV28|TRBJ1-4|NA|TRBD1
CASSFPHSTGGNEKLFF
TGTGCCAGCAGTTTCCCCCATTCGACAGGGGGGAATGAAAAACTGTTTTTT
>TRBV19|TRBJ2-2|NA|NA
CASNADYTGELFF
TGTGCCAGTAACGCAGACTACACCGGGGAGCTGTTTTTT
>TRBV4-3|TRBJ2-3|NA|NA
CASSQDHSDAQYF
TGCGCCAGCAGCCAAGACCATAGCGATGCGCAGTATTTT
>TRBV19|TRBJ2-5|NA|TRBD2
CASSIGLAGTETQYF
TGTGCCAGTAGTATCGGACTAGCGGGGACAGAGACCCAGTACTTC
>TRBV19|TRBJ1-6|NA|NA
CASSIATGFGSPLHF
TGTGCCAGTAGTATAGCTACGGGTTTCGGTTCACCCCTCCACTTT
>TRBV19|TRBJ2-3|NA|TRBD2
CASAVGLAGTDTQYF
TGTGCCAGTGCCGTCGGTCTAGCGGGCACAGATACGCAGTATTTT
>TRBV6-1|TRBJ1-1|once|NA
CATQGTNTEAFF
TGTGCCACCCAGGGCACCAACACTGAAGCTTTCTTT
>TRBV19|TRBJ2-2|NA|TRBD2
CASSRAGALTGELFF
TGTGCCAGTAGTAGAGCGGGGGCCCTCACCGGGGAGCTGTTTTTT
>TRBV6-5|TRBJ1-2|NA|TRBD1
CASSRDRVYGYTF
TGTGCCAGTTCCCGGGACAGGGTGTATGGCTACACCTTC
>TRBV10-3|TRBJ1-1|NA|NA
CAIQTANTEAFF
TGTGCCATACAGACGGCGAACACTGAAGCTTTCTTT
>TRBV27|TRBJ2-2|NA|TRBD1
CASSFRGHFATGELFF
TGTGCCAGCAGTTTCAGGGGGCATTTTGCCACCGGGGAGCTGTTTTTT
>TRBV3-1/TRBV3-2|TRBJ2-4|NA|TRBD1
CASSHRDRVDIQYF
TGTGCCAGCAGCCACCGGGACAGGGTGGACATTCAGTACTTC
>TRBV5-1|TRBJ1-6|NA|TRBD1
CASSDGQGYNSPLHF
TGCGCCAGCAGCGATGGACAGGGCTATAATTCACCCCTCCACTTT
>TRBV19|TRBJ1-1|few|NA
CASSIDLERMNTEAFF
TGTGCCAGTAGTATAGATTTGGAGCGTATGAACACTGAAGCTTTCTTT
>TRBV6-5|TRBJ2-7|NA|TRBD1
CASSYLQGDPYEQYF
TGTGCCAGCAGTTACCTCCAGGGGGACCCCTACGAGCAGTACTTC
>TRBV12-5|TRBJ1-5|once|NA
CASGLVPGYSNQPQHF
TGTGCTAGTGGTTTGGTACCGGGTTATAGCAATCAGCCCCAGCATTTT
>TRBV18|TRBJ2-7|once|TRBD2
CASSPGSGSSYEQYF
TGTGCCAGCTCACCAGGGAGCGGGAGCTCCTACGAGCAGTACTTC
>TRBV7-3|TRBJ2-2|NA|NA
CASSLDHGDTGELFF
TGTGCCAGCAGCCTGGATCACGGGGACACCGGGGAGCTGTTTTTT
>TRBV14|TRBJ1-1|few|NA
CASSHSGGGNTEAFF
TGTGCCAGCAGCCATTCGGGGGGAGGGAACACTGAAGCTTTCTTT
>TRBV30|TRBJ1-3|NA|NA
CAWRPGRSTNTIYF
TGTGCCTGGAGACCCGGGAGGTCTACAAACACCATATATTTT
>TRBV5-4|TRBJ1-3|NA|TRBD1
CASSLAPGQGTGNTIYF
TGTGCCAGCAGCTTGGCCCCGGGACAGGGAACTGGAAACACCATATATTTT
>TRBV12-5|TRBJ2-7|NA|TRBD1
CASGSTTGYSYEQYF
TGTGCTAGTGGTTCCACGACAGGGTATTCCTACGAGCAGTACTTC
>TRBV2|TRBJ1-5|NA|TRBD1
CASSGQGSQPQHF
TGTGCCAGCAGTGGACAGGGTTCTCAGCCCCAGCATTTT
>TRBV12-3/TRBV12-4|TRBJ1-5|many|NA
CASSYAGNQPQHF
TGTGCCAGCAGTTACGCGGGAAATCAGCCCCAGCATTTT
>TRBV19|TRBJ2-2|few|NA
CASSQLSPTGELFF
TGTGCCAGTAGTCAATTAAGCCCCACCGGGGAGCTGTTTTTT
>TRBV29-1|TRBJ2-1|once|NA
CSDRSGEQFF
TGCAGCGACAGAAGCGGGGAGCAGTTCTTC